The 10 T cell receptor beta chains below come from one sample, sequenced in a study of shared clonotypes between healthy human individuals. Sequenced by immunoSEQ multiplex PCR; TCRdb stores in-frame clones only, minus some. This sample has 1,100,000 or so clones, with 70% to 80% found just once. Sequenced input: memory CD4+ T cells from PBMCs. The subset denotes: CD45RA-negative fraction. Source of these receptors: a man in his late teens or twenties in good health. Some clones in this sample may be carry-over from other donors' samples.

The V gene is TRBV27, the J gene TRBJ1-2; a weak D match, TRBD1 (6 bases). This CDR3 is 15 amino acids long. Germline lookup yields CDR1 MNHEY and CDR2 SMNVEV (reference sequence). Trimming removed 3 bases at V and 0 bases at J, with 11 bases between. CDR3 coding DNA: TGTGCCAGCAGTTTGTGGGGGCCCACTAACTATGGCTACACCTTC. This sequence encodes CASSLWGPTNYGYTF.

This clone came up a few times. This chain uses TRBV6-1 with TRBJ1-1, with D unresolved. The ends were cut back, 3 bases at V and 11 bases at J, with 10 bases in the middle. This CDR3 is built from 11 residues. The germline V gene encodes CDR1 MNHNS and CDR2 SASEGT. CDR3 in amino acids: CASSDTRVAFF. In DNA form, the CDR3 reads TGTGCCAGCAGTGACACTAGGGTTGCTTTCTTT.

The CDR3 loop reads CASSGRRSQETQYF. The CDR3, as DNA: TGTGCCAGCAGCGGTCGGAGGAGCCAAGAGACCCAGTACTTC. The chain is built from TRBV5-6 and TRBJ2-5; a possible D gene is TRBD2 (5 bases). The CDR3 extends over 14 amino acids. Germline V gene data show CDR1 as SGHDT and CDR2 as YYEEEE. Between the trimmed V and J ends, which lost 4 bases and 1 base, there was a span of 11 bases.

In this sample, this clone turned up once. CDR3 nucleotides: TGTGCCAGCAGCCCTGCGGGACTAGCAACCGATACGCAGTATTTT. Translating it yields CASSPAGLATDTQYF. The chain recombines TRBV11-1 with TRBJ2-3; 9 positions match TRBD2. The CDR3 runs to 15 residues. Germline lookup yields CDR1 SGHAT and CDR2 FQDESV (reference sequence). J lost 6 bases, V lost 5 bases, and 9 bases had no gene match.

The chain combines TRBV27 with TRBJ2-2; perhaps TRBD2 as D (5 bases). The CDR3 is made up of 17 amino acids. Trimming took off 7 bases at V and 6 bases at J, with 24 bases between the two ends. Germline CDR1 and CDR2: MNHEY and SMNVEV (reference sequence). Written as DNA, the CDR3 is TGTGCCAGCACCCCGAGAGTGAGGGAGATAGGTCCCGGGGAGCTGTTTTTT. This sequence encodes CASTPRVREIGPGELFF.

This clone has just a few counts. The chain has TRBV7-7 and TRBJ2-1; D not certain. This CDR3 is 14 amino acids long. V was clipped by 5 bases and J by 1 base, with 9 bases between them. In germline, CDR1 is SSHAT, CDR2 FNYEAQ (reference sequence). Here the CDR3 DNA reads TGTGCCAGCAGCCCGCTCCAGTCCTACAATGAGCAGTTCTTC. Its protein is CASSPLQSYNEQFF.

The sample holds one count of this clone. The chain carries TRBV5-4 and TRBJ2-1; no clear D gene. The CDR3 contains 14 residues. The V end lost 2 bases, the J end lost 7 bases, and 13 bases lay between the germline ends. Germline CDR1 is SGHNT and CDR2 is YYREEE (reference sequence). CDR3: CASSFGVPINEQFF. The CDR3 region has the DNA TGTGCCAGCAGCTTTGGAGTCCCTATAAATGAGCAGTTCTTC.

The chain employs TRBV6-4 and TRBJ2-1; TRBD2 agrees at 7 bases. V lost 3 bases and J lost 8; bases outside the gene matches: 7. Germline V gene lookup returns CDR1 MRHNA and CDR2 SNTAGT. The CDR3 runs 14 residues. The CDR3 sequence is CASSEAAGVYEQFF. CDR3 sequence (DNA): TGTGCCAGCAGTGAGGCGGCGGGAGTGTATGAGCAGTTCTTC.

This clone was seen more than once but under ten times. This chain uses TRBV19 with TRBJ2-7; D may correspond to TRBD1 or TRBD2 (5 bases each). The CDR3 runs to 15 residues. Trimming pared 3 bases from V and 5 bases from J, leaving 17 bases between. Germline-derived CDR1 and CDR2 are LNHDA and SQIVND (reference sequence). The CDR3 nucleotides read TGTGCCAGTAGTATTATCCGAGGGGCCCCCCACGAGCAGTACTTC. Its translation is CASSIIRGAPHEQYF. Supplemented by reference TRBV19 and TRBJ2-7, the full variable domain reads DGGITQSPKYLFRKEGQNVTLSCEQNLNHDAMYWYRQDPGQGLRLIYYSQIVNDFQKGDIAEGYSVSREKKESFPLTVTSAQKNPTAFYLCASSIIRGAPHEQYFGPGTRLTVT.

This clone was seen repeatedly, ten times or more. Other nucleotide sequences from this sample produce the same CDR3. This chain links TRBV9 with TRBJ2-7, with 10 bases that match TRBD2. V was pared by 0 bases and J by 4 bases, with 4 bases of the junction left unmatched. Germline CDR1 SGDLS, CDR2 YYNGEE. The CDR3 totals 15 residues. In DNA form, the CDR3 reads TGTGCCAGCAGCGTAGAGGGAGCGGGAGGGTACGAGCAGTACTTC. Translating it yields CASSVEGAGGYEQYF.